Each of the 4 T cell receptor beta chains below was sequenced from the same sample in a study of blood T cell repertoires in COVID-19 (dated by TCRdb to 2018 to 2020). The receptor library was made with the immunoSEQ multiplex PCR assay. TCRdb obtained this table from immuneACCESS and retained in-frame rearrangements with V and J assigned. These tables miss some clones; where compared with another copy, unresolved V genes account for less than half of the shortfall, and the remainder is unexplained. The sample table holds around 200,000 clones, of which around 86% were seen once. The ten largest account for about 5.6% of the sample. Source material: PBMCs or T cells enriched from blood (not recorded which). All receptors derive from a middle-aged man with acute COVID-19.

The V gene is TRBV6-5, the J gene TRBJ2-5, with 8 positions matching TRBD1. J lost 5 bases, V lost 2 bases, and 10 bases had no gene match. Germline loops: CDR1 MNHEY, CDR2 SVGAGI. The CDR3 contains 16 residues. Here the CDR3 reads CASSYLGQGYGETQYF. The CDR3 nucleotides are TGTGCCAGCAGTTACCTCGGACAGGGATACGGGGAGACCCAGTACTTC.

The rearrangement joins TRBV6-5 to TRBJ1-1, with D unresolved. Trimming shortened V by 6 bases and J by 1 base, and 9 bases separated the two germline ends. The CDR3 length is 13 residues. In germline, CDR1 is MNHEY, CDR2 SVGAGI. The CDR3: CASRTGGNTEAFF. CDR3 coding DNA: TGTGCCAGCAGGACGGGAGGGAACACTGAAGCTTTCTTT.

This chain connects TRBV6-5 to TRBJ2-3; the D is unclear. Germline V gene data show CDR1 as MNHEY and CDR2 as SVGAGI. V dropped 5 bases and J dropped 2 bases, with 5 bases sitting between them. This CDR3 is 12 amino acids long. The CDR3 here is CASSIHTDTQYF. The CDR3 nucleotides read TGTGCCAGCAGTATCCACACAGATACGCAGTATTTT.

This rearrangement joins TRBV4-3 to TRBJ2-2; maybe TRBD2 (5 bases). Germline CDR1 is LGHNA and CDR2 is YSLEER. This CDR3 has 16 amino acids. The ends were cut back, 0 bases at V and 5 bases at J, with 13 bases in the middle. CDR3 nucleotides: TGCGCCAGCAGCCAAGATCGAGGAGGAAGGACCGGGGAGCTGTTTTTT. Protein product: CASSQDRGGRTGELFF.